Following are 2 T cell receptor beta chains from one sample sequenced in a study of blood T cell repertoires in COVID-19. Clones were sequenced by immunoSEQ multiplex PCR, and TCRdb holds only the in-frame ones, with some missing. The sample shows about 220,000 clones, roughly 90% of them seen only once. The sample consisted of PBMCs or T cells enriched from blood (not recorded which). These receptors were collected from a woman between 40 and 50 years old with acute COVID-19.

V usage is TRBV18 and J usage is TRBJ1-2, with D perhaps TRBD1 (6 bases). Trimming shortened V by 4 bases and J by 4 bases, and 16 bases separated the two germline ends. The CDR3 has 15 amino acids. Germline CDR1 is KGHSH and CDR2 is LQKENI. CDR3 loop: CASSHQTGTFYGYTF. CDR3 DNA: TGTGCCAGCTCACACCAGACGGGGACATTCTATGGCTACACCTTC.

This clone appeared once. The V and J genes are TRBV5-1 and TRBJ2-3; maybe TRBD1 (6 bases). The CDR3 loop spans 15 amino acids. Trimming left V 4 bases short and J 5 bases short, with 17 bases between. CDR1 is SGHRS, CDR2 YFSETQ, per germline. The CDR3 region has the DNA TGCGCCAGCAGCGTGCTCCAGGGGCAAGTAGATACGCAGTATTTT. Encoded protein: CASSVLQGQVDTQYF. The variable domain in full, with the rest retrieved from reference TRBV5-1 and TRBJ2-3, is KAGVTQTPRYLIKTRGQQVTLSCSPISGHRSVSWYQQTPGQGLQFLFEYFSETQRNKGNFPGRFSGRQFSNSRSEMNVSTLELGDSALYLCASSVLQGQVDTQYFGPGTRLTVL.